The rows below give T cell receptor beta chains drawn from one sample of a study of T cell responses to AZD1222 COVID-19 vaccine. Data came from immunoSEQ multiplex PCR; TCRdb stores just in-frame clones and leaves some out. The table includes around 78,000 clones, around 90% detected once. Specimen: peripheral blood, collected on day 0 of MenACWY control vaccination. These receptors all come from an adult in good health. Each CDR3 is given with its conserved first and last residue. The order of the fields is V gene, D gene, clone size, J gene, CDR3 DNA, CDR3 protein. The D gene is left open where the match is weak. Where a row states a size, it is once, few, many or the class of an expanded clone; other rows omit it.

>TRBV5-5|.|.|TRBJ2-7
TGTGCCAGCGGGCGGAAGGGGAGTGCCTACGAGCAGTACTTC
CASGRKGSAYEQYF
>TRBV5-1|TRBD2|.|TRBJ2-1
TGCGCCAGCAGCTTTACAGCGGGGGCGAATGAGCAGTTCTTC
CASSFTAGANEQFF
>TRBV3-1/TRBV3-2|.|.|TRBJ2-1
TGTGCCAGCAACCGGAGACAGGAAGATCGGATGGTAGTCAATGAGCAGTTCTTC
CASNRRQEDRMVVNEQFF
>TRBV21-1|.|.|TRBJ1-5
TGTGCCAGCAGCAAAGTCGTGCTACCGGGCCTGTATAGCAATCAGCCCCAGCATTTT
CASSKVVLPGLYSNQPQHF
>TRBV19|.|.|TRBJ1-6
TGTGCCAGTAGTATTGACGGACAGTCCAATTCACCCCTCCACTTT
CASSIDGQSNSPLHF
>TRBV6-6|.|.|TRBJ1-4
TGTGCCAGCAGTTACTCCGGGGGAATCACTAATGAAAAACTGTTTTTT
CASSYSGGITNEKLFF
>TRBV4-3|.|.|TRBJ1-5
TGCGCCAGCAGCCCCGGCGCATGGCATCAGCCCCAGCATTTT
CASSPGAWHQPQHF
>TRBV19|.|many|TRBJ2-1
TGTGCCAGTACCACAGTATGGAGGGACGGTGTCGGCGATTACAATGAGCAGTTCTTC
CASTTVWRDGVGDYNEQFF
>TRBV14|TRBD2|.|TRBJ2-5
TGTGCCAGCAGCCCCATCGCGGGGGGGCGGGAGACCCAGTACTTC
CASSPIAGGRETQYF
>TRBV18|.|.|TRBJ2-5
TGTGCCAGCTCCCTCAATGGCTTCCAAGAGACCCAGTACTTC
CASSLNGFQETQYF
>TRBV2|.|once|TRBJ1-5
TGTGCCAGCAGTGATAAGAATAGCAATCAGCCCCAGCATTTT
CASSDKNSNQPQHF
>TRBV5-8|.|.|TRBJ1-2
TGTGCCAGCAGCTGGGGCGACAGAAACTATGGCTACACCTTC
CASSWGDRNYGYTF
>TRBV7-2|TRBD1|.|TRBJ1-6
TGTGCCAGCAGCTGGGGACAGGGTGCGCGCGGCAATTCACCCCTCCACTTT
CASSWGQGARGNSPLHF
>TRBV30|.|.|TRBJ2-2
TGTGCCTGGAGCAGGCCCAACACCGGGGAGCTGTTTTTT
CAWSRPNTGELFF
>TRBV29-1|.|once|TRBJ2-3
TGCAGCGTTGAGGGCCCAACGGAAACAGATACGCAGTATTTT
CSVEGPTETDTQYF
>TRBV19|.|.|TRBJ1-1
TGTGCCAGTAGTCCCCGTCCAGGGGCCACTGAAGCTTTCTTT
CASSPRPGATEAFF
>TRBV6-2/TRBV6-3|TRBD1|.|TRBJ1-5
TGTGCCAGCAGTTACGGGACAGGGATTAGCAATCAGCCCCAGCATTTT
CASSYGTGISNQPQHF
>TRBV4-2|.|once|TRBJ1-2
TGTGCCAGCAGCCAAGAGCCGGGGGGCAGGGGATACTATGGCTACACCTTC
CASSQEPGGRGYYGYTF
>TRBV28|.|.|TRBJ2-3
TGTGCCAGCGCGACCGGGACCGCCACAGATACGCAGTATTTT
CASATGTATDTQYF
>TRBV12-3/TRBV12-4|.|.|TRBJ1-2
TGTGCCAGCAGGCGAACAGGGAACTATGGCTACACCTTC
CASRRTGNYGYTF
>TRBV7-9|.|.|TRBJ2-7
TGTGCCAGCAGCGGGGGCCGAGCCTACGAGCAGTACTTC
CASSGGRAYEQYF
>TRBV2|.|.|TRBJ1-3
TGTGCCAGCAGTGATCTGGGGACTGGAAACACCATATATTTT
CASSDLGTGNTIYF
>TRBV7-2|.|few|TRBJ1-1
TGTGCCAGCAGCCAAGGGTTCGCTGAAGCTTTCTTT
CASSQGFAEAFF
>TRBV24-1|.|.|TRBJ2-3
TGTGCCACCAGTGATAGTAGGAAGGGTGGCACAGATACGCAGTATTTT
CATSDSRKGGTDTQYF
>TRBV12-3/TRBV12-4|.|.|TRBJ1-2
TGTGCCAGCAGCTCGACGGCTAACTATGGCTACACCTTC
CASSSTANYGYTF
>TRBV7-9|.|few|TRBJ1-1
TGTGCCAGCAGCTTAAGCCGGGAGACTGAAGCTTTCTTT
CASSLSRETEAFF
>TRBV4-1|TRBD1|.|TRBJ2-1
TGCGCCAGCAGCCCAATCCTTCTGACAGGGCAATTTGAGCAGTTCTTC
CASSPILLTGQFEQFF
>TRBV5-1|TRBD1|.|TRBJ1-2
TGCGCCAGCAGCCAGGCTCCCCAGGGGGCGAACTATGGCTACACCTTC
CASSQAPQGANYGYTF
>TRBV10-3|TRBD1|.|TRBJ1-5
TGTGCCATCAGTGGTACAGGGGGCCGTAACCAAAATCAGCCCCAGCATTTT
CAISGTGGRNQNQPQHF
>TRBV10-1|.|.|TRBJ2-7
TGCGCCAGCAGTGAGTCCAGGACCTACGAGCAGTACTTC
CASSESRTYEQYF
>TRBV5-1|.|.|TRBJ2-5
TGCGCCAGCAGCTCGGTTGAGACCCAGTACTTC
CASSSVETQYF
>TRBV6-6|.|.|TRBJ1-6
TGTGCCAGCAGTCAGGGGAGAAGGGCTTTAAATTCACCCCTCCACTTT
CASSQGRRALNSPLHF
>TRBV14|.|.|TRBJ1-1
TGTGCCAGCAGTCATCGCCTCAGGGTTGGAGCTTTCTTT
CASSHRLRVGAFF
>TRBV21-1|.|.|TRBJ2-1
TGTGCCAGCAGCAAAGAAGGAGTAAGGGGCCCCTACAATGAGCAGTTCTTC
CASSKEGVRGPYNEQFF
>TRBV28|.|.|TRBJ1-2
TGTGCCAGCAGTTCCATGACAGCCTATGGCTACACCTTC
CASSSMTAYGYTF
>TRBV2|.|.|TRBJ2-3
TGTGCCAGCAGTGAGAGGGCAGCTACAAACACAGATACGCAGTATTTT
CASSERAATNTDTQYF
>TRBV4-3|.|.|TRBJ1-2
TGCGCCAGCAGCCAAGAGGCCCGTCTTTATGGCTACACCTTC
CASSQEARLYGYTF
>TRBV7-2|.|.|TRBJ1-3
TGTGCCAGCAGCTTAAGCACAGTGGGGGGAGGAAACACCATATATTTT
CASSLSTVGGGNTIYF
>TRBV19|TRBD1|.|TRBJ1-2
TGTGCCAGTAGTATTTTCCCACAGGGGAGGGGCTACACCTTC
CASSIFPQGRGYTF
>TRBV24-1|TRBD1|.|TRBJ1-5
TGTGCCACCAGTGAGTCGGGACAGTTCAATCAGCCCCAGCATTTT
CATSESGQFNQPQHF
>TRBV30|.|.|TRBJ1-4
TGTGCCTGGACACATTCTTCGGAAAAACTGTTTTTT
CAWTHSSEKLFF
>TRBV2|.|once|TRBJ1-5
TGTGCCAGCAGTGAAGGTAGGGGCAATCAGCCCCAGCATTTT
CASSEGRGNQPQHF
>TRBV6-5|.|.|TRBJ1-2
TGTGCCAGCAGTTGGAACAGGGATGGCTACACCTTC
CASSWNRDGYTF
>TRBV6-2/TRBV6-3|TRBD1|.|TRBJ1-2
TGTGCCAGCAGTTACCTGGAGACAGGGGGCTATGGCTACACCTTC
CASSYLETGGYGYTF
>TRBV21-1|.|.|TRBJ1-1
TGTGCCAGCAAGCAAAATGCACCAACAGGCAGAAACACTGAAGCTTTCTTT
CASKQNAPTGRNTEAFF
>TRBV3-1/TRBV3-2|TRBD1|once|TRBJ2-1
TGTGCCAGCAGCCCCGGACAGGGTCGACGCTCCTACAATGAGCAGTTCTTC
CASSPGQGRRSYNEQFF
>TRBV19|TRBD1|.|TRBJ1-5
TGTGCCAGTAGCTCCGGGACAGGGGCCACTTATAGCAATCAGCCCCAGCATTTT
CASSSGTGATYSNQPQHF
>TRBV15|.|.|TRBJ1-2
TGTGCCACCAGCAGAGAGGGGTATGGCTACACCTTC
CATSREGYGYTF
>TRBV6-5|.|.|TRBJ1-4
TGTGCCAGCAGTTCGTCATGGACAGATAATGAAAAACTGTTTTTT
CASSSSWTDNEKLFF
>TRBV19|.|.|TRBJ1-1
TGTGCCAGCTCGACAGGTTACACTGAAGCTTTCTTT
CASSTGYTEAFF
>TRBV9|.|.|TRBJ1-5
TGTGCCAGCAGCGTTGACGGGGCCGGTCAGCCCCAGCATTTT
CASSVDGAGQPQHF
>TRBV5-8|.|.|TRBJ2-5
TGTGCCAGCAGCTTGACAGGCGCCGGGACCCAGTACTTC
CASSLTGAGTQYF
>TRBV4-2|TRBD1|.|TRBJ1-3
TGTGCCAGCAGGGGGGACAGGGGTCACGGAAACACCATATATTTT
CASRGDRGHGNTIYF
>TRBV29-1|.|.|TRBJ1-2
TGCAGCGTAAAAGCGGGGTGGAATGGCTACACCTTC
CSVKAGWNGYTF
>TRBV7-8|TRBD1|.|TRBJ1-2
TGTGCCAGCAGCGCCCGGGACAGGAGTTCTAACTATGGCTACACCTTC
CASSARDRSSNYGYTF
>TRBV5-1|TRBD1|few|TRBJ1-1
TGCGCCAGCAGCGAAACGACAGGGGGCAGTGCTGAAGCTTTCTTT
CASSETTGGSAEAFF